The clone carrying this T cell receptor beta chain came up many times. Its antigen remains unidentified. It was less than 13 ml of fresh peripheral blood that supplied the PBMCs. The sample belongs to a study of T cells in Graves' hyperthyroidism and ophthalmopathy. For the study at large: It was at initial diagnosis, before any treatment, that peripheral blood was collected.

Study-level points and caveats: A 13 V-J signature model discriminated ophthalmopathy versus stable hyperthyroidism.

RNA transcripts yielded amplified TCR beta CDR3 regions. The HTBI primer set was used in a first-round RT-PCR of the TCR CDR3. Using its own MiXCR run on the multiplex PCR reads, TCRdb lists one record per CDR3 protein. This table has about 290,000 distinct CDR3 sequences, roughly 19% appearing once. The CDR3 has 14 amino acids. The V end lost 3 bases, the J end lost 1 base, and 9 bases lay between the germline ends. The J gene is TRBJ1-1, the V gene TRBV12-3 or TRBV12-4; D possibly corresponds to TRBD1 (6 bases). This sequence originates from a man aged 45-65 years with Graves' ophthalmopathy. Material: blood. The CDR3 loop reads CASSLGTPNTEAFF. The DNA for the CDR3 is TGTGCCAGCAGTTTGGGGACACCGAACACTGAAGCTTTCTTT.